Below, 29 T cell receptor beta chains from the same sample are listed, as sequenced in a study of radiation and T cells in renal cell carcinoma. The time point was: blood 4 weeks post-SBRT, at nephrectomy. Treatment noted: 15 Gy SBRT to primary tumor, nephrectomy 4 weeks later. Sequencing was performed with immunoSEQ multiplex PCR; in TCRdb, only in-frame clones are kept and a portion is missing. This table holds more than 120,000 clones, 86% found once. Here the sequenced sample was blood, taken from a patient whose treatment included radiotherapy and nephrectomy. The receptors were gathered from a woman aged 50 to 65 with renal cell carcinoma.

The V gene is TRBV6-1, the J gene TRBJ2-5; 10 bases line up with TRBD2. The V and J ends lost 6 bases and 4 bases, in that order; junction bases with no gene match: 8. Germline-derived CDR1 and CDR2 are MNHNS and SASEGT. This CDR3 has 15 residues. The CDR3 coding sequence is TGTGCCAGCAGGACGACTAGCGGGTCCTTAGAGACCCAGTACTTC. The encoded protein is CASRTTSGSLETQYF.

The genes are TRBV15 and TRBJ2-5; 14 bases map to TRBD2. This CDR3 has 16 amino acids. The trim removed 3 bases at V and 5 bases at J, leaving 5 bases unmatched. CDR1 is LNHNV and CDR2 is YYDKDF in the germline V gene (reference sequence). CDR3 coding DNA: TGTGCCACCAGCAGCGGACTAGCGGGAGGAGATGAGACCCAGTACTTC. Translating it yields CATSSGLAGGDETQYF.

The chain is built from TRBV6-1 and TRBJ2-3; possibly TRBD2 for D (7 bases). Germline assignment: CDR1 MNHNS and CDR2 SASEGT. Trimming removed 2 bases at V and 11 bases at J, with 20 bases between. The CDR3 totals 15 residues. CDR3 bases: TGTGCCAGCAGTGAACGTGCCCCGGGGGGCTCTGGGCAGTATTTT. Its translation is CASSERAPGGSGQYF.

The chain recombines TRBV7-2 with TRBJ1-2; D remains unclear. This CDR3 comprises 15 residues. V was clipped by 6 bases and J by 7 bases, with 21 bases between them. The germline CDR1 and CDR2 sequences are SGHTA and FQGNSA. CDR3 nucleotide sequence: TGTGCCAGCAGTTACTCCCTCAACATGGAGAGTGGCTACACCTTC. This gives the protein CASSYSLNMESGYTF. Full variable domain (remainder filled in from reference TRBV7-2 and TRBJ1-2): GAGVSQSPSNKVTEKGKDVELRCDPISGHTALYWYRQSLGQGLEFLIYFQGNSAPDKSGLPSDRFSAERTGGSVSTLTIQRTQQEDSAVYLCASSYSLNMESGYTFGSGTRLTVV.

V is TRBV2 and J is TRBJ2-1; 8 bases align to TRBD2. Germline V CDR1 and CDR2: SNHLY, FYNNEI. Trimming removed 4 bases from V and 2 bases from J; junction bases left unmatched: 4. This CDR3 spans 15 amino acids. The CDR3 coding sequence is TGTGCCAGCAGTGGCGGGGGGAGCCCCTACAATGAGCAGTTCTTC. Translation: CASSGGGSPYNEQFF.

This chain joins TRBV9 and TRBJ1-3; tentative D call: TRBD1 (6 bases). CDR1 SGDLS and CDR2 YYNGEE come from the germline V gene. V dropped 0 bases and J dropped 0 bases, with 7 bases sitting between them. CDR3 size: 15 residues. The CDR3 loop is CASSVATGSGNTIYF. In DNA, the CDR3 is TGTGCCAGCAGCGTAGCGACAGGCTCTGGAAACACCATATATTTT.

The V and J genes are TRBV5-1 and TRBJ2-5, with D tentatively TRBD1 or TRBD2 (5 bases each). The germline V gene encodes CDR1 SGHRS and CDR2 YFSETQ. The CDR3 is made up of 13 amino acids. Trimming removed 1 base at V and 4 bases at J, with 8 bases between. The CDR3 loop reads CASSLQGRETQYF. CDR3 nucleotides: TGCGCCAGCAGCTTGCAGGGACGAGAGACCCAGTACTTC.

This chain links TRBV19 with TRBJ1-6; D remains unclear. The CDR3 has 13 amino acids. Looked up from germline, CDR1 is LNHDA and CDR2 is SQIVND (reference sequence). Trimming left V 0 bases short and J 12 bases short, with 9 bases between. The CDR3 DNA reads TGTGCCAGTAGTATAGAGGGCTTGGGACCCCTCCACTTT. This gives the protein CASSIEGLGPLHF.

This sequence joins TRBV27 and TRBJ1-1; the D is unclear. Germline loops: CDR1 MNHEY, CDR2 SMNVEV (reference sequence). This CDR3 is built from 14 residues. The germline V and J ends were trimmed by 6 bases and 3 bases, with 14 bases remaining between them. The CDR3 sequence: CASRESARYTEAFF. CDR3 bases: TGTGCCAGCAGAGAAAGCGCAAGGTACACTGAAGCTTTCTTT.

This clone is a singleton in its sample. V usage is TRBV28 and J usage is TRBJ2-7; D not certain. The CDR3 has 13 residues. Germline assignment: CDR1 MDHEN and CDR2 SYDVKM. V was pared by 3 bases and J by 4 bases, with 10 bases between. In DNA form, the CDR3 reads TGTGCCAGCAGTTTTGGCAGTATGTACGAGCAGTACTTC. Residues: CASSFGSMYEQYF.

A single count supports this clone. This chain's CDR3 is CASRVDAYEQYF. DNA for the CDR3: TGCGCCAGCAGAGTAGATGCCTACGAGCAGTACTTC. The gene calls are TRBV5-1 and TRBJ2-7; D remains ambiguous. V was clipped by 5 bases and J by 2 bases, with 8 bases between them. From germline, CDR1 is SGHRS and CDR2 YFSETQ. The CDR3 length is 12 residues.

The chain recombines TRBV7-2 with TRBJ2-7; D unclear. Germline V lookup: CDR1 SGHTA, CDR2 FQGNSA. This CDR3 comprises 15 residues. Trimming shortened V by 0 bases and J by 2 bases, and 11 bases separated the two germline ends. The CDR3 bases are TGTGCCAGCAGCTTAGCGTTCCCCCGTACCTACGAGCAGTACTTC. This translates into CASSLAFPRTYEQYF.

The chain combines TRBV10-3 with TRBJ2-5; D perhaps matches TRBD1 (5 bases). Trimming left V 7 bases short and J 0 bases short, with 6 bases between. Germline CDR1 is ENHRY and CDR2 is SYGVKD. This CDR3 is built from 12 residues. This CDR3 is CAIKGDQETQYF. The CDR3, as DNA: TGTGCCATCAAAGGGGACCAAGAGACCCAGTACTTC.

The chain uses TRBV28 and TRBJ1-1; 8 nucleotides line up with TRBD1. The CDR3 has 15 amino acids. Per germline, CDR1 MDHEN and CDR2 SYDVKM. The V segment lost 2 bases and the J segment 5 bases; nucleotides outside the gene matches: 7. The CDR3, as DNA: TGTGCCAGCAGTTTAATCGGACAGGGAGGGACTGAAGCTTTCTTT. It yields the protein CASSLIGQGGTEAFF.

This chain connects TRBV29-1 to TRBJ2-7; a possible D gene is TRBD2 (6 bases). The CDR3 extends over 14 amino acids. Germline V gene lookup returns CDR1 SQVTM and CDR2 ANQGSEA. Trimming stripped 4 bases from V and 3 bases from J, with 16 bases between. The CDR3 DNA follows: TGCAGCGTTGGTCGCGGGGACCCTTTCTACGAGCAGTACTTC. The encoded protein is CSVGRGDPFYEQYF.

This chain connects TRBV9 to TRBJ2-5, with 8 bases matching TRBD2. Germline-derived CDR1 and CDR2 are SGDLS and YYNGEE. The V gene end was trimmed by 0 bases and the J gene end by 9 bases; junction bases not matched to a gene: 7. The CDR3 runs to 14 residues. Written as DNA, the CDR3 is TGTGCCAGCAGCGTAGATGGTTCGGGAGGGCCCCAGTACTTC. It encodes CASSVDGSGGPQYF.

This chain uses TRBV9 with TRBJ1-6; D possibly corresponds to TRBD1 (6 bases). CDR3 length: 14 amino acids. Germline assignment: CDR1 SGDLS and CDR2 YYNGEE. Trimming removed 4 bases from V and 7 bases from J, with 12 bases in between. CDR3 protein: CASSRDRLNSPLHF. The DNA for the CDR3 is TGTGCCAGCAGCCGCGACAGGTTAAATTCACCCCTCCACTTT.

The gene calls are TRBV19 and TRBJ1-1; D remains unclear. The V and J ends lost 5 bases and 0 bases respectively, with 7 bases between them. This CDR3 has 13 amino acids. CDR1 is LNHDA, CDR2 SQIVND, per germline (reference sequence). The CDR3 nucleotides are TGTGCCAGTAGTGAGGGATTGAACACTGAAGCTTTCTTT. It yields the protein CASSEGLNTEAFF.

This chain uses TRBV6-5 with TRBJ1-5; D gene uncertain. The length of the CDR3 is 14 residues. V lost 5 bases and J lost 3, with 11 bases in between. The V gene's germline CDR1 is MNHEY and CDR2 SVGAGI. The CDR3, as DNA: TGTGCCAGCAGTCCCGGAGAATTCAATCAGCCCCAGCATTTT. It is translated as CASSPGEFNQPQHF.

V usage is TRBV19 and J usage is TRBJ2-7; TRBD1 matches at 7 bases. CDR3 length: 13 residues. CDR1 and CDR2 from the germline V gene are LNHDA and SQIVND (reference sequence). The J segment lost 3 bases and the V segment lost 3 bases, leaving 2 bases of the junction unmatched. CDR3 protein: CASSMGQNYEQYF. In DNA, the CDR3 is TGTGCCAGTAGTATGGGACAGAACTACGAGCAGTACTTC. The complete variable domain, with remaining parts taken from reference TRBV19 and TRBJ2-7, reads DGGITQSPKYLFRKEGQNVTLSCEQNLNHDAMYWYRQDPGQGLRLIYYSQIVNDFQKGDIAEGYSVSREKKESFPLTVTSAQKNPTAFYLCASSMGQNYEQYFGPGTRLTVT.

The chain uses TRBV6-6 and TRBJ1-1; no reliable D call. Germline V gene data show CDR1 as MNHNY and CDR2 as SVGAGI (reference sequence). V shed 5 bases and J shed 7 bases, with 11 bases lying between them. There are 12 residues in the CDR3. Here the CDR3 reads CASSTNPSEAFF. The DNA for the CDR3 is TGTGCCAGCAGTACGAATCCGAGTGAAGCTTTCTTT.

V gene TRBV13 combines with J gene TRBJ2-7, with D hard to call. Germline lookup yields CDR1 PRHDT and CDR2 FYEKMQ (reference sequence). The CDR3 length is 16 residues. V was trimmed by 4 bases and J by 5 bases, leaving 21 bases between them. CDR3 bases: TGTGCCAGCAGCTCAGTGGTGAGGACGACGCTGGACGAGCAGTACTTC. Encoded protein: CASSSVVRTTLDEQYF. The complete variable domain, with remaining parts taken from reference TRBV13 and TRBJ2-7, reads AAGVIQSPRHLIKEKRETATLKCYPIPRHDTVYWYQQGPGQDPQFLISFYEKMQSDKGSIPDRFSAQQFSDYHSELNMSSLELGDSALYFCASSSVVRTTLDEQYFGPGTRLTVT.

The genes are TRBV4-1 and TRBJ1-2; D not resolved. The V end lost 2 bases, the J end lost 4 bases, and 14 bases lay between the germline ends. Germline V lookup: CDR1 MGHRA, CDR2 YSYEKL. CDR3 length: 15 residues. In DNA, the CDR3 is TGCGCCAGCAGCCAATCTCAGTCCATTTCCTATGGCTACACCTTC. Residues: CASSQSQSISYGYTF.

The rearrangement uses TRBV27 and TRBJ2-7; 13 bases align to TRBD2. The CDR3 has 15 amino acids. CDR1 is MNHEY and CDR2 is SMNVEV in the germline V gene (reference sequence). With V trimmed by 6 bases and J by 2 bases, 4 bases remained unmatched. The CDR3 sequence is CASRGLAGKTYEQYF. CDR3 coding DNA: TGTGCCAGCAGGGGACTAGCGGGAAAGACCTACGAGCAGTACTTC.

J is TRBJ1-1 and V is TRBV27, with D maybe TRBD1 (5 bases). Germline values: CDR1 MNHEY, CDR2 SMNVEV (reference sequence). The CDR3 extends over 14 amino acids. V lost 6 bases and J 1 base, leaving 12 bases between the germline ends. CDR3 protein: CASSPDRQNTEAFF. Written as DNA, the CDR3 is TGTGCCAGCAGCCCCGACAGACAGAACACTGAAGCTTTCTTT.

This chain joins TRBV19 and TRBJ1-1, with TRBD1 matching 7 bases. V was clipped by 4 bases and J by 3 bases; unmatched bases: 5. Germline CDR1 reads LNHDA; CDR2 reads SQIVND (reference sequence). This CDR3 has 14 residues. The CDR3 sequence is CASSTRDRDTEAFF. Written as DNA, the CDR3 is TGTGCCAGTAGTACGCGAGACAGGGACACTGAAGCTTTCTTT.

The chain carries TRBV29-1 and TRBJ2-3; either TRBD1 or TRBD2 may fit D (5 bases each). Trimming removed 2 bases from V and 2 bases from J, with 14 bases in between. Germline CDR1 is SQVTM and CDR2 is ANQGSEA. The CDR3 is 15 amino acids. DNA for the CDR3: TGCAGCGTTGAAAATAGGCAGGGAGCCACAGATACGCAGTATTTT. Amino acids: CSVENRQGATDTQYF.

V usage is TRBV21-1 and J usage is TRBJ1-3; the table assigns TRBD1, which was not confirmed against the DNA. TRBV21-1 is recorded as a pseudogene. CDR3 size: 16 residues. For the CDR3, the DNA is TGTGCCAGCAGCAAATTTAACAGCAGCTCTGGAAACACCATATATTTT. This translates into CASSKFNSSSGNTIYF.

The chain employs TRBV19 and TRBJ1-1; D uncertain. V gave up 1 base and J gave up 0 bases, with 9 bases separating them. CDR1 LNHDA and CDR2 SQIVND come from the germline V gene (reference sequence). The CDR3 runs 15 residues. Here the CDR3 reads CASSIVGALNTEAFF. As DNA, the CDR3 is TGTGCCAGTAGTATAGTGGGCGCCTTGAACACTGAAGCTTTCTTT.